Following are 10 T cell receptor beta chains from one sample sequenced in a study of graft-versus-host responses after intestinal transplantation (dated by TCRdb to the early 2020s). Library preparation was by the immunoSEQ multiplex PCR assay. This is the immuneACCESS table as TCRdb keeps it, with only in-frame sequences that have V and J called. A part of the clones is gone; compared with another copy, unresolved V genes explain less than half, and the rest is unexplained. This sample gives tens of thousands of clones in total; 91% of them show up just once. Clones ranked in the top ten supply 0.1% of the sample. The antigens these receptors bind are not known. The time point label, read with the paper, signifies: cells obtained before transplantation from donor or recipient. Sequenced here: unstimulated CD4+ T cells sorted from spleen or lymph node cells, sampled before intestinal transplant. Receptors originate from a human donor who received an intestinal transplant.

This clone was picked up one time. The chain is built from TRBV7-2 and TRBJ1-2; TRBD1 might be the D (6 bases). V was shortened by 8 bases and J by 2 bases, with 18 bases between the two germline ends. The V gene's germline CDR1 is SGHTA and CDR2 FQGNSA. There are 15 residues in the CDR3. DNA of the CDR3: TGTGCCAGCTCCCAAGGGACATCTAGAAACTATGGCTACACCTTC. Translation gives CASSQGTSRNYGYTF.

CDR3 region: CASSDSGGGGELFF. The CDR3 DNA follows: TGTGCCAGCAGTGACAGCGGGGGGGGCGGGGAGCTGTTTTTT. The chain is built from TRBV2 and TRBJ2-2; 10 bases match TRBD2. The CDR3 loop spans 14 amino acids. Unmatched junction bases numbered 2, after V lost 3 bases and J lost 7 bases. Germline values: CDR1 SNHLY, CDR2 FYNNEI.

The chain has TRBV19 and TRBJ1-2; 9 nucleotides line up with TRBD1. The trim removed 6 bases at V and 6 bases at J, leaving 5 bases unmatched. The CDR3 totals 13 residues. CDR1 is LNHDA and CDR2 is SQIVND in the germline V gene (reference sequence). CDR3 protein: CASSRDRANGYTF. The CDR3 region has the DNA TGTGCCAGTAGCAGGGACAGGGCAAATGGCTACACCTTC.

The J gene is TRBJ1-5, the V gene TRBV18, with TRBD1 matching 12 bases. The V segment lost 5 bases and the J segment 6 bases; nucleotides outside the gene matches: 8. Germline V gene data show CDR1 as KGHSH and CDR2 as LQKENI. This CDR3 contains 16 residues. The CDR3 protein is CASSFTGTGGVQPQHF. In nucleotides, the CDR3 is TGTGCCAGCTCATTCACCGGGACAGGGGGCGTTCAGCCCCAGCATTTT.

The chain couples TRBV30 to TRBJ1-3; D remains unclear. The V gene's germline CDR1 is GTSNPN and CDR2 SVGIG (reference sequence). The CDR3 is 15 amino acids. Trimming took 2 bases from V and 0 from J, leaving 11 bases between them. CDR3: CAWSLTVASGNTIYF. DNA of the CDR3: TGTGCCTGGAGTCTCACGGTCGCCTCTGGAAACACCATATATTTT.

V usage is TRBV11-2 and J usage is TRBJ2-1; TRBD2 matches at 7 bases. The CDR3 is 15 residues long. The J segment lost 6 bases and the V segment lost 2 bases, leaving 7 bases of the junction unmatched. Germline CDR1 and CDR2: SGHAT and FQNNGV. The chain's CDR3 is CASSLPRRGSNEQFF. The CDR3 bases are TGTGCCAGCAGCTTACCCCGGCGGGGGTCCAATGAGCAGTTCTTC.

The chain joins TRBV6-5 to TRBJ1-5; D is uncertain. The CDR3 covers 12 residues. With 5 bases removed from V and 4 bases from J, the gap between germline ends came to 6 bases. Germline CDR1 and CDR2: MNHEY and SVGAGI. This CDR3 reads CASSGPNQPQHF. CDR3 DNA: TGTGCCAGCAGTGGCCCTAATCAGCCCCAGCATTTT.

The genes are TRBV6-1 and TRBJ2-5; 7 bases map to TRBD1. Germline-derived CDR1 and CDR2 are MNHNS and SASEGT. The junction had 9 bases not matched to a gene; V was cut back by 6 bases and J by 2 bases. The CDR3 sequence is 15 residues long. CDR3 residues: CASRLQGISQETQYF. CDR3 nucleotide sequence: TGTGCCAGCAGGCTACAGGGGATAAGTCAAGAGACCCAGTACTTC.

The V and J genes are TRBV12-5 and TRBJ2-3; D is unresolved. V was clipped by 3 bases and J by 4 bases, with 8 bases between them. The germline CDR1 and CDR2 sequences are LGHNT and FRNRAP. The CDR3 runs 13 residues. The CDR3 is CASGFAAPDTQYF. The CDR3 DNA sequence: TGTGCTAGTGGTTTTGCGGCCCCAGATACGCAGTATTTT.

The chain recombines TRBV11-3 with TRBJ2-7; a possible D gene is TRBD1 (5 bases). The V and J ends lost 0 bases and 7 bases respectively, with 13 bases between them. In germline, CDR1 is SGHNT, CDR2 YENEEA. The CDR3 contains 14 residues. CDR3 DNA: TGTGCCAGCAGCTTAGATCATCCAGGGAAGGAGCAGTACTTC. It codes for CASSLDHPGKEQYF.